The 8 T cell receptor beta chains presented below share a single source sample, sequenced in a study of blood T cell repertoires in COVID-19. This table comes from immunoSEQ multiplex PCR, and its TCRdb copy is limited to in-frame clones, with some not included. The sample includes under 50,000 clones, roughly nine tenths seen only once; the top ten take roughly a sixth. The material sequenced was peripheral blood. These receptors came from a man aged 70-80 years with active COVID-19.

The V call is TRBV4-3, the J call TRBJ1-2, with D possibly TRBD1 on 6 matching bases. CDR1 and CDR2 from the germline V gene are LGHNA and YSLEER. The length of the CDR3 is 17 residues. The V and J ends lost 0 bases and 4 bases respectively, with 18 bases between them. CDR3 sequence (DNA): TGCGCCAGCAGCCAAGATTTTGGGGGGGCGCGAGGCTATGGCTACACCTTC. Its translation is CASSQDFGGARGYGYTF.

A note on this clone: An end of the junction does not agree with germline; a read error may underlie this. J is TRBJ1-1 and V is TRBV11-1; 8 bases line up with TRBD1. CDR1 SGHAT and CDR2 FQDESV come from the germline V gene (reference sequence). The CDR3 contains 16 residues. The CDR3 sequence is CASSLENDHTGGIIRF. The DNA of the CDR3 is TGTGCCAGCAGCTTAGAGAATGACCACACAGGGGGAATAATCAGATTT.

The rearrangement uses TRBV6-2 or TRBV6-3 and TRBJ2-7; 7 bases align to TRBD1. The CDR3 has 18 amino acids. The germline gives CDR1 MNHEY, CDR2 SVGEGT. The ends lost 3 bases at V and 4 bases at J; junction bases unmatched: 18. The CDR3 here is CASSYPQTPGQNTYEQYF. CDR3 bases: TGTGCCAGCAGTTATCCACAAACACCGGGACAGAATACGTACGAGCAGTACTTC.

V is TRBV18 and J is TRBJ1-1; D remains ambiguous. Trimming stripped 6 bases from V and 1 base from J, with 9 bases between. The germline V gene has CDR1 KGHSH and CDR2 LQKENI. The CDR3 is 13 residues long. CDR3 in amino acids: CASSFPKNTEAFF. The DNA for the CDR3 is TGTGCCAGCTCTTTCCCAAAGAACACTGAAGCTTTCTTT.

The chain recombines TRBV7-8 with TRBJ2-5; possibly TRBD2 for D (5 bases). The CDR3 runs 17 residues. Trimming pared 2 bases from V and 2 bases from J, leaving 18 bases between. Germline V gene data show CDR1 as SGHVS and CDR2 as FQNEAQ. The CDR3 DNA sequence: TGTGCCAGCAGCTTATCTCCCCTCCGGACTGGGCAAGAGACCCAGTACTTC. Translated: CASSLSPLRTGQETQYF.

V gene TRBV6-5 combines with J gene TRBJ1-3; no clear D gene. Trimming shortened V by 9 bases and J by 2 bases, and 8 bases separated the two germline ends. Germline values: CDR1 MNHEY, CDR2 SVGAGI. The CDR3 extends over 12 amino acids. Here the CDR3 DNA reads TGTGCCAGTTTGGCTCCTGGAAACACCATATATTTT. Its protein is CASLAPGNTIYF.

This chain joins TRBV5-1 and TRBJ2-5, with TRBD1 matching 8 bases. CDR3 size: 14 residues. J gave up 2 bases and V 5 bases, and 5 bases lay outside the gene matches. The germline CDR1 and CDR2 sequences are SGHRS and YFSETQ. DNA for the CDR3: TGCGCCAGCAGTCGGACAGGGAGGCAAGAGACCCAGTACTTC. Translating it yields CASSRTGRQETQYF.

This chain joins TRBV4-2 and TRBJ2-7; unclear D gene. The germline gives CDR1 LGHNA, CDR2 YNFKEQ. The CDR3 length is 15 residues. V was pared by 1 base and J by 4 bases, with 14 bases between. The CDR3 DNA is TGTGCCAGCAGCCAAGGGCTGCTGAATCAATACGAGCAGTACTTC. This translates into CASSQGLLNQYEQYF.